This record looks at one T cell receptor (beta chain) sequence and its context. Antigen specificity is unknown. The V end lost 2 bases, the J end lost 5 bases, and 18 bases lay between the germline ends. This CDR3 contains 15 residues. In germline, CDR1 is SQVTM, CDR2 ANQGSEA. A J-beta primer mix and a sample-barcoded 5' primer were used in a second PCR of roughly 6 to 11 cycles. The authors tagged each cDNA molecule using a template-switch adaptor with 12 random nucleotides. From each sample, at least 2.5 million paired-end reads containing CDR3 were obtained. A single record per CDR3 protein comes from TCRdb applying MiXCR to the 5' RACE reads. The sample has 850,000 to 1,100,000 distinct CDR3 sequences; under 40% are singletons. The record originates from a study of blood T cells in healthy people across ages. Study findings and constraints: PBMC samples, being unsorted, prevented any conclusive comparison of naive and antigen-experienced cells.

V usage is TRBV29-1 and J usage is TRBJ1-2; D remains unclear. The sequence was collected from a man aged 18 to 30 in good health. The material sequenced was blood. The CDR3 sequence is CSVEWWEAVLYGYTF. The CDR3 bases are TGCAGCGTTGAATGGTGGGAGGCAGTATTATATGGCTACACCTTC.